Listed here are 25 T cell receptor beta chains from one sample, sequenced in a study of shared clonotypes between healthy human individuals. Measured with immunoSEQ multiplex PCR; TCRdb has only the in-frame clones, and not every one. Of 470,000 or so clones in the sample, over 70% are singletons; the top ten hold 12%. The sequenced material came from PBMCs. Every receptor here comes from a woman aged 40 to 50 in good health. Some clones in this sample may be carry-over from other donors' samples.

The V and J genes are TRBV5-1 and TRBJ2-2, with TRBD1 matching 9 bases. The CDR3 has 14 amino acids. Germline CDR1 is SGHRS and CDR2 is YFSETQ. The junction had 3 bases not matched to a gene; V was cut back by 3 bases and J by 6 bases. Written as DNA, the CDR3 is TGCGCCAGCAGCTGGACAGGGGTTGCCGGGGAGCTGTTTTTT. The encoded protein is CASSWTGVAGELFF.

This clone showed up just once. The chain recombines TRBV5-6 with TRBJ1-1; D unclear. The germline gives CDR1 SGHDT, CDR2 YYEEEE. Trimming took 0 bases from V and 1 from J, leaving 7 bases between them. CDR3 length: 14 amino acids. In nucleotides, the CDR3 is TGTGCCAGCAGCTTGGGGCACCAGAACACTGAAGCTTTCTTT. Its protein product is CASSLGHQNTEAFF.

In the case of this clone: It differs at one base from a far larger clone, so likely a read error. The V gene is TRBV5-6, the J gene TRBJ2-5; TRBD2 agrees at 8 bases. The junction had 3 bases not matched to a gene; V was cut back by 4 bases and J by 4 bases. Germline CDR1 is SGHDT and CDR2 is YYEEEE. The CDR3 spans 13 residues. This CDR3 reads CASSGGLGETQYF. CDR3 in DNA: TGTGCCAGCAGCGGGGGACTAGGAGAGACCCAGTACTTC.

The CDR3 here is CASSLVGFTGELFF. The CDR3 DNA follows: TGTGCCAGCAGCTTAGTAGGTTTCACCGGGGAGCTGTTTTTT. The chain couples TRBV7-2 to TRBJ2-2; D remains unclear. Trimming removed 1 base from V and 4 bases from J, with 7 bases in between. This CDR3 is 14 amino acids long. Germline assignment: CDR1 SGHTA and CDR2 FQGNSA.

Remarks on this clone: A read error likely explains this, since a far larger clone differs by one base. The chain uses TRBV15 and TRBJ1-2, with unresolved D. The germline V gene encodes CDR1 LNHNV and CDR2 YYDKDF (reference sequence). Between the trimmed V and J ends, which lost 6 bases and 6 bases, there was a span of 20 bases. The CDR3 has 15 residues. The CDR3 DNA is TGTGCCACCAGGGAACACCACAGTGAAATGGATGGCTACACCTTC. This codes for CATREHHSEMDGYTF.

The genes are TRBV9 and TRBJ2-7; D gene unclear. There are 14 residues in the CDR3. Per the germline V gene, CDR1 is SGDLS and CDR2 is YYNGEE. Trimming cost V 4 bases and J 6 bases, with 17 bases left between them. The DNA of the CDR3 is TGTGCCAGCAGCTCGGACCGGGCGGCTGGCGAGCAGTACTTC. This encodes CASSSDRAAGEQYF.

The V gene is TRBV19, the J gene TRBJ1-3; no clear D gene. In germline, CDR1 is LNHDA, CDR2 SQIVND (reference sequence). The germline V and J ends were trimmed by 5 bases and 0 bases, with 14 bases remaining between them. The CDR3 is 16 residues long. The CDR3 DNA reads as TGTGCCAGTAGTCCCGGACGGAAAAACTCTGGAAACACCATATATTTT. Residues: CASSPGRKNSGNTIYF. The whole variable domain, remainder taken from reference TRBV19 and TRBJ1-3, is DGGITQSPKYLFRKEGQNVTLSCEQNLNHDAMYWYRQDPGQGLRLIYYSQIVNDFQKGDIAEGYSVSREKKESFPLTVTSAQKNPTAFYLCASSPGRKNSGNTIYFGEGSWLTVV.

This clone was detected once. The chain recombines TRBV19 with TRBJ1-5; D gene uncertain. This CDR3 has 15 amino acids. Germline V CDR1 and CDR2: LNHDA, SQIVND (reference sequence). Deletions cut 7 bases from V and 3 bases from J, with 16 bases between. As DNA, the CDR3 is TGTGCCAGTACCCCCGCTGGCCAGATCAATCAGCCCCAGCATTTT. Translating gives CASTPAGQINQPQHF.

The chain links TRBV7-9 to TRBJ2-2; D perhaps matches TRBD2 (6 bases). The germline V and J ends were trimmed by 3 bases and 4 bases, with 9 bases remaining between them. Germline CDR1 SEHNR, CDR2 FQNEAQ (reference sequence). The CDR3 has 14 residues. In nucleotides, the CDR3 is TGTGCCAGCAGCTTGACTAGTTTCACCGGGGAGCTGTTTTTT. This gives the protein CASSLTSFTGELFF.

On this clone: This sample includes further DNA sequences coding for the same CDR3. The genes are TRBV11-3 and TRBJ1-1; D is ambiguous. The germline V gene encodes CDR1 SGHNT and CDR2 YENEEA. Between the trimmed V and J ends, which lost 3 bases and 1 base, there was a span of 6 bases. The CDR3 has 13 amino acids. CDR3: CASSFGRNTEAFF. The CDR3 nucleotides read TGTGCCAGCAGCTTCGGGAGGAACACTGAAGCTTTCTTT. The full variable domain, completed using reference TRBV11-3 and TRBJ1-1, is EAGVVQSPRYKIIEKKQPVAFWCNPISGHNTLYWYLQNLGQGPELLIRYENEEAVDDSQLPKDRFSAERLKGVDSTLKIQPAELGDSAVYLCASSFGRNTEAFFGQGTRLTVV.

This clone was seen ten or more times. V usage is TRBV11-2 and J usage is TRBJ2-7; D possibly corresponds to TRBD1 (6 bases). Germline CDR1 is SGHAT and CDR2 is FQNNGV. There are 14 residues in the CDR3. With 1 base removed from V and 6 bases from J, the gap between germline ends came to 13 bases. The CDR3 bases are TGTGCCAGCAGCTTAGGAGTGGCAGGGGCCGAGCAGTACTTC. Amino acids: CASSLGVAGAEQYF.

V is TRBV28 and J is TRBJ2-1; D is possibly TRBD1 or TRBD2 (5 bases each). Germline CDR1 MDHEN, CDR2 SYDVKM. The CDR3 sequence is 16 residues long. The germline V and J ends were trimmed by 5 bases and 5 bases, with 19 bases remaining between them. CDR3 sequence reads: CASSPTGTILNNEQFF. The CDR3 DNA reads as TGTGCCAGCAGTCCAACCGGGACCATACTGAACAATGAGCAGTTCTTC.

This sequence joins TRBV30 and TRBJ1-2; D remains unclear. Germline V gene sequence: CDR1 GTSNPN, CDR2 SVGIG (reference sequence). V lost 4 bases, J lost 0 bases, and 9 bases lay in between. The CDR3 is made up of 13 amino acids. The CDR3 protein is CAWKLPSNYGYTF. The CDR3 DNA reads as TGTGCCTGGAAGTTACCTTCTAACTATGGCTACACCTTC.

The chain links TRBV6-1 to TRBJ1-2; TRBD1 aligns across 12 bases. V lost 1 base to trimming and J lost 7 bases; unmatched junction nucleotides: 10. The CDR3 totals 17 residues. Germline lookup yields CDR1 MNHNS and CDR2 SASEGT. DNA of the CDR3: TGTGCCAGCAGTGAAGAAACCGGGACAGGGGGCGGAGGTGGCTACACCTTC. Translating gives CASSEETGTGGGGGYTF.

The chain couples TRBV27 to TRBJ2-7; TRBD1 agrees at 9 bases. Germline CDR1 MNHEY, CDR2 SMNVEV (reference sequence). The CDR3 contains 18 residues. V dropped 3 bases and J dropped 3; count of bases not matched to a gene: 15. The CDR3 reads CASSFKGQGSYLGYEQYF. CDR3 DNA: TGTGCCAGCAGTTTTAAGGGACAGGGTTCCTATCTAGGCTACGAGCAGTACTTC.

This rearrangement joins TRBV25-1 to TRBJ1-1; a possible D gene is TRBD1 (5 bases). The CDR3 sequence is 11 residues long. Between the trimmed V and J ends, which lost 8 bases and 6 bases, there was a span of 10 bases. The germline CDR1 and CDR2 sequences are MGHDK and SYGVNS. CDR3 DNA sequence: TGTGCCAGCGGGGGGAGAGCTGAAGCTTTCTTT. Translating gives CASGGRAEAFF.

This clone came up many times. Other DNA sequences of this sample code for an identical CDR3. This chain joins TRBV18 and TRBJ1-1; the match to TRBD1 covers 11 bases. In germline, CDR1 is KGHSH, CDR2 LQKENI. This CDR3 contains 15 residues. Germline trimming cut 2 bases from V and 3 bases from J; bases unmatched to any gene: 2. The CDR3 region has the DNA TGTGCCAGCTCACCAGGGGGACAGGGGGACACTGAAGCTTTCTTT. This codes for CASSPGGQGDTEAFF.

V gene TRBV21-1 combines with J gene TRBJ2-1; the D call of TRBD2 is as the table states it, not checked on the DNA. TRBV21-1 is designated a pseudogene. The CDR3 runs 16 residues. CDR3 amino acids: CASSKVSRLDYNEQFF. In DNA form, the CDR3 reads TGTGCCAGCAGCAAAGTGAGTCGACTAGACTACAATGAGCAGTTCTTC.

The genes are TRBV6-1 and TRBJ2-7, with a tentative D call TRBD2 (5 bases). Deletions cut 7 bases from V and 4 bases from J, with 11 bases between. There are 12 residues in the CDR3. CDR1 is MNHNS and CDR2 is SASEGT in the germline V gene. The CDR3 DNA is TGTGCCAGCATCGGTCCGGGATACGAGCAGTACTTC. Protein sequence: CASIGPGYEQYF.

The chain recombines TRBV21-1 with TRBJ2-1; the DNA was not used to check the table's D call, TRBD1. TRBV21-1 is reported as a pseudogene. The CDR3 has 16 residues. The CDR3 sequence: CASSKVNRGRNNEQFF. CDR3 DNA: TGTGCCAGCAGCAAAGTCAACAGGGGGAGAAACAATGAGCAGTTCTTC.

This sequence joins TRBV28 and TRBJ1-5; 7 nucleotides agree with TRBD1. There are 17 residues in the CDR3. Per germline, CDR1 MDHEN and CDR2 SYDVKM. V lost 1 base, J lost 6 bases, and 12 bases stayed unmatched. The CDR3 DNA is TGTGCCAGCAGTTTATACCCCCTCGACAGGGTGGGTCAGCCCCAGCATTTT. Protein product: CASSLYPLDRVGQPQHF.

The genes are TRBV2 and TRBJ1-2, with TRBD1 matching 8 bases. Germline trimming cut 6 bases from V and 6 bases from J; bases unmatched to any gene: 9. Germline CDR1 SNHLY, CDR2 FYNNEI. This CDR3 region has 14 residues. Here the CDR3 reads CASRSGTGVDGYTF. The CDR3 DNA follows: TGTGCCAGCAGGTCCGGGACAGGAGTCGATGGCTACACCTTC. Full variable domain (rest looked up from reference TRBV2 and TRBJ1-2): EPEVTQTPSHQVTQMGQEVILRCVPISNHLYFYWYRQILGQKVEFLVSFYNNEISEKSEIFDDQFSVERPDGSNFTLKIRSTKLEDSAMYFCASRSGTGVDGYTFGSGTRLTVV.

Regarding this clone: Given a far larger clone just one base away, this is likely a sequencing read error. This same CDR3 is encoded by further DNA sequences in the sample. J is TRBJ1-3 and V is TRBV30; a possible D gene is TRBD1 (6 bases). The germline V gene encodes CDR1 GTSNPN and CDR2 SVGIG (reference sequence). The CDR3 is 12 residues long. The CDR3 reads CAWNRAGNTIYF. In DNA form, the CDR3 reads TGTGCCTGGAACAGGGCTGGAAACACCATATATTTC.

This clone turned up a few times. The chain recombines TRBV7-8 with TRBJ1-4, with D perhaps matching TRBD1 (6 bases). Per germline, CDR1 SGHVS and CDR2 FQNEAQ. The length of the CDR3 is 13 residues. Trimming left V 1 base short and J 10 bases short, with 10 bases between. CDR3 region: CASSLGTEGKLFF. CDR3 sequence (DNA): TGTGCCAGCAGCTTAGGGACAGAGGGAAAACTGTTTTTT.

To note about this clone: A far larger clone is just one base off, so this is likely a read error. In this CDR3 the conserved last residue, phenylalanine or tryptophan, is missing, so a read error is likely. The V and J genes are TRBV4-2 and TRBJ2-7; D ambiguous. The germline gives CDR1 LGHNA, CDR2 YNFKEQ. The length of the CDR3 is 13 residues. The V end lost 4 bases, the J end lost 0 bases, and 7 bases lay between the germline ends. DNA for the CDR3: TGTGCCAGCAGCCTGAGCCACTCCTACGAGCAGTACCTC. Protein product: CASSLSHSYEQYL.